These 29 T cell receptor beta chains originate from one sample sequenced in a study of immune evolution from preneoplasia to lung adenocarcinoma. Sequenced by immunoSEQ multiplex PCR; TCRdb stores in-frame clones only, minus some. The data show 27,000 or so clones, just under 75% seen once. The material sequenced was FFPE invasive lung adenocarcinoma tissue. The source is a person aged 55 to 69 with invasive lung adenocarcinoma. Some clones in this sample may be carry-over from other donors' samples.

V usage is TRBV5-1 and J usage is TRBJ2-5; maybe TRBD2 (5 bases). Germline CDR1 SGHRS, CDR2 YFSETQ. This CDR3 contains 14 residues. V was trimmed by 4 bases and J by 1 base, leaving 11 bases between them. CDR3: CASSPGRLQETQYF. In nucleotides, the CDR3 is TGCGCCAGCAGCCCGGGAAGACTCCAAGAGACCCAGTACTTC.

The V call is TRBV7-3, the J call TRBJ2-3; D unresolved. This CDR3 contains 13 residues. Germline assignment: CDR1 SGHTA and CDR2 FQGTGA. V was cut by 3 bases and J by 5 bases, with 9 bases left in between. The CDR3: CASSLASGDTQYF. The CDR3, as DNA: TGTGCCAGCAGCTTGGCTTCCGGAGATACGCAGTATTTT.

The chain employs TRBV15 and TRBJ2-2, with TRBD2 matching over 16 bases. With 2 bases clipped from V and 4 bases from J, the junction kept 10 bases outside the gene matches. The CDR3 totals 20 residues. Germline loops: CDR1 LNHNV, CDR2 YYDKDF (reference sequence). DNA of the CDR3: TGTGCCACCAGCAGATGGCCGGGACTAGCGGGAGGGCCGGGCACCGGGGAGCTGTTTTTT. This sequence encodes CATSRWPGLAGGPGTGELFF.

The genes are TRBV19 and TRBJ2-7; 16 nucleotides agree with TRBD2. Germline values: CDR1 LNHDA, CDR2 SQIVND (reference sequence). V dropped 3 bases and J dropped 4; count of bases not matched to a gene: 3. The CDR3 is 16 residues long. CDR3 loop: CASSIGTSGRGYEQYF. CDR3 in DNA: TGTGCCAGTAGTATTGGGACTAGCGGGAGGGGGTACGAGCAGTACTTC.

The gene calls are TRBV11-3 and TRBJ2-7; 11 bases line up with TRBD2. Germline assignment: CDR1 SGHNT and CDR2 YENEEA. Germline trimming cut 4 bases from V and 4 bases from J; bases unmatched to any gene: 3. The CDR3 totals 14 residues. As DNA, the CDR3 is TGTGCCAGCAGCTCGTCTAGCGGGAGGTACGAGCAGTACTTC. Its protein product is CASSSSSGRYEQYF.

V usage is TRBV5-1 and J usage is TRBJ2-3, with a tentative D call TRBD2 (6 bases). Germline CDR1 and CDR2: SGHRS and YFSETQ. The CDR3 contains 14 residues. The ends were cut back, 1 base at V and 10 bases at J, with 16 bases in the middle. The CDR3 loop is CASSLWGDGFPQYF. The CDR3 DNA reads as TGCGCCAGCAGCTTGTGGGGGGACGGGTTTCCGCAGTATTTT.

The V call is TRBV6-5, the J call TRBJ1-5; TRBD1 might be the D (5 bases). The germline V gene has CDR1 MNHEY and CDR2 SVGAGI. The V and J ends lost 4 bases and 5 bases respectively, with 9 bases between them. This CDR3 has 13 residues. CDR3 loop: CASSFGADQPQHF. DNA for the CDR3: TGTGCCAGCAGTTTCGGGGCCGATCAGCCCCAGCATTTT.

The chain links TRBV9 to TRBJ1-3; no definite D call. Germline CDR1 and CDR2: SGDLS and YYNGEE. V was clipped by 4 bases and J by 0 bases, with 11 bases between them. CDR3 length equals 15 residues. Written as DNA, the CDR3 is TGTGCCAGCAGCCCCGCCGCGGTCTCTGGAAACACCATATATTTT. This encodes CASSPAAVSGNTIYF.

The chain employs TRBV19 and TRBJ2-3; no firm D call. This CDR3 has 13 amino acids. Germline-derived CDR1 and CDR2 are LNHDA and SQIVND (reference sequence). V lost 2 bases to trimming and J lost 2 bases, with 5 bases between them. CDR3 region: CASSIQVTDTQYF. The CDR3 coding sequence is TGTGCCAGTAGTATACAGGTCACAGATACGCAGTATTTT.

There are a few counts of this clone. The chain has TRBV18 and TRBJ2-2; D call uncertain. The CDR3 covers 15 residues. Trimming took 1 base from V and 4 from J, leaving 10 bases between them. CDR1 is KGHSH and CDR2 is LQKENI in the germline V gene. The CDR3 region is CASSPLISSTGELFF. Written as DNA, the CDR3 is TGTGCCAGCTCACCACTGATCAGTTCCACCGGGGAGCTGTTTTTT.

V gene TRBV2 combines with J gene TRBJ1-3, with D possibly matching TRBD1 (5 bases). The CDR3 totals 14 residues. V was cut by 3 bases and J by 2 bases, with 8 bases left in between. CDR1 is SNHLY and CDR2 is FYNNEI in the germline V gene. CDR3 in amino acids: CASSDRVAGNTIYF. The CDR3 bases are TGTGCCAGCAGTGACAGGGTAGCTGGAAACACCATATATTTT.

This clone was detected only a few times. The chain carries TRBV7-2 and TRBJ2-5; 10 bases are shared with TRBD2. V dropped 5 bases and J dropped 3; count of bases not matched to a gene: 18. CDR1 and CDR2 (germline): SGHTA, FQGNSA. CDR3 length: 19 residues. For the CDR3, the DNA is TGTGCCAGCAGCCGCCGGGGAGCGGGAGGGCCGGAGTTGGAAGAGACCCAGTACTTC. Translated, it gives CASSRRGAGGPELEETQYF. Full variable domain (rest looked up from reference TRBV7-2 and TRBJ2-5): GAGVSQSPSNKVTEKGKDVELRCDPISGHTALYWYRQSLGQGLEFLIYFQGNSAPDKSGLPSDRFSAERTGGSVSTLTIQRTQQEDSAVYLCASSRRGAGGPELEETQYFGPGTRLLVL.

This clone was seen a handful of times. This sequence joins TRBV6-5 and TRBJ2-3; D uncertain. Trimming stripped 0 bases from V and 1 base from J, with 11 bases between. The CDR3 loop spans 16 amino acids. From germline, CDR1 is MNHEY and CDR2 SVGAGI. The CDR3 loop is CASSYSGRRGTDTQYF. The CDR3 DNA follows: TGTGCCAGCAGTTACTCAGGGCGACGGGGCACAGATACGCAGTATTTT.

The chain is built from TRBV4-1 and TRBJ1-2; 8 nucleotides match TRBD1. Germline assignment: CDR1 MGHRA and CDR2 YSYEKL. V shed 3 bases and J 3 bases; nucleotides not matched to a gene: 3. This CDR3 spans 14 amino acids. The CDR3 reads CASSQVQGDYGYTF. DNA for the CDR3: TGCGCCAGCAGCCAGGTACAGGGGGACTATGGCTACACCTTC.

This chain's CDR3 is CASGREGGQETQYF. The CDR3 DNA reads TGTGCCAGCGGACGGGAGGGAGGACAAGAGACCCAGTACTTC. This chain joins TRBV2 and TRBJ2-5; 8 bases map to TRBD2. The CDR3 spans 14 residues. Germline CDR1 SNHLY, CDR2 FYNNEI. Losses at the gene ends were 8 bases for V and 2 bases for J; bases not matched to a gene: 7.

CDR3 in amino acids: CASSGAFYSNQPQHF. CDR3 DNA sequence: TGTGCCAGCAGTGGGGCTTTTTATAGCAATCAGCCCCAGCATTTT. The chain has TRBV2 and TRBJ1-5; unclear D gene. CDR1 is SNHLY, CDR2 FYNNEI, per germline. The CDR3 sequence is 15 residues long. V was shortened by 4 bases and J by 0 bases, with 10 bases between the two germline ends.

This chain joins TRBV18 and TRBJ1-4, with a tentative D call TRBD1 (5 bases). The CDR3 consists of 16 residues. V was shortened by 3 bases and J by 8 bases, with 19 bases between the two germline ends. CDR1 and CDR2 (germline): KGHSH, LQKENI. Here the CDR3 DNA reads TGTGCCAGCTCACCTACCTCGCCAGGGCCGACGGAAAAACTGTTTTTT. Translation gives CASSPTSPGPTEKLFF.

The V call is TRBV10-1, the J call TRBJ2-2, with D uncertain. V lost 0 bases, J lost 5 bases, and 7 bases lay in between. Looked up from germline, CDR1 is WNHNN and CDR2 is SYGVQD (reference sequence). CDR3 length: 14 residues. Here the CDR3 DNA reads TGCGCCAGCAGTGAGTCCCGAAGAACCGGGGAGCTGTTTTTT. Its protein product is CASSESRRTGELFF.

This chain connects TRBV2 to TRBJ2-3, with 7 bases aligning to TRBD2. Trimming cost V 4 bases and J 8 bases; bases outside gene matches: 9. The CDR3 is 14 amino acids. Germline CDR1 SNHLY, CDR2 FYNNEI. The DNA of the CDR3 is TGTGCCAGCAGTGCTGGGACCGGGGAGGGTACGCAGTATTTT. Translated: CASSAGTGEGTQYF.

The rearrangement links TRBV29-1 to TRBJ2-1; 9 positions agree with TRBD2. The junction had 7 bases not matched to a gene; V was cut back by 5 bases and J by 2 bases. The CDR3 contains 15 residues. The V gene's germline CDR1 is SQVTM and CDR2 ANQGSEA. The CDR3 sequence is CSVTGAGGAYNEQFF. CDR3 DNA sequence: TGCAGCGTTACGGGGGCGGGAGGGGCCTACAATGAGCAGTTCTTC.

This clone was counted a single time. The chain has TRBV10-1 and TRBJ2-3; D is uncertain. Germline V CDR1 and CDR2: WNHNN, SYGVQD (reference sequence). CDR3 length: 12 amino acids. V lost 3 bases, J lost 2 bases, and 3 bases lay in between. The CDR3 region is CASSDNTDTQYF. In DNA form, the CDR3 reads TGCGCCAGCAGTGACAACACAGATACGCAGTATTTT.

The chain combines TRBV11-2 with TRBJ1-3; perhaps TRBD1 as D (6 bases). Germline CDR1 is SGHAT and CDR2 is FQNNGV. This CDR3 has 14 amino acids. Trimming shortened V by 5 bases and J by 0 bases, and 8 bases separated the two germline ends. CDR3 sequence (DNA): TGTGCCAGCAGCCGGGACAACTCTGGAAACACCATATATTTT. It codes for CASSRDNSGNTIYF. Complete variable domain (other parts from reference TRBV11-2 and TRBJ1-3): EAGVAQSPRYKIIEKRQSVAFWCNPISGHATLYWYQQILGQGPKLLIQFQNNGVVDDSQLPKDRFSAERLKGVDSTLKIQPAKLEDSAVYLCASSRDNSGNTIYFGEGSWLTVV.

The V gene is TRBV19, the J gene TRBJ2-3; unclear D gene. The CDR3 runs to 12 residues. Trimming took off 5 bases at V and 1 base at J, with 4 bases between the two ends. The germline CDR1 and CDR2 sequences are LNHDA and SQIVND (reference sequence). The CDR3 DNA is TGTGCCAGTAGTCGGCGCACAGATACGCAGTATTTT. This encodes CASSRRTDTQYF.

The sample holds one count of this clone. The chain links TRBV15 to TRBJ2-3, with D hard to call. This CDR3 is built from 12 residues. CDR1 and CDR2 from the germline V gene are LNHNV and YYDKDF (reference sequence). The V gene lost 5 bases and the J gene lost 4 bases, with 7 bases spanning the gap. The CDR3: CATSRSSDTQYF. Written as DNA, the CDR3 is TGTGCCACCAGCCGCTCATCAGATACGCAGTATTTT. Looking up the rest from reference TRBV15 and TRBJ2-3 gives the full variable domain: DAMVIQNPRYQVTQFGKPVTLSCSQTLNHNVMYWYQQKSSQAPKLLFHYYDKDFNNEADTPDNFQSRRPNTSFCFLDIRSPGLGDTAMYLCATSRSSDTQYFGPGTRLTVL.

DNA of the CDR3: TGCAGCTTCAGTCAGCTTGAGAACACTGAAGCTTTCTTT. It translates to CSFSQLENTEAFF. The chain is built from TRBV29-1 and TRBJ1-1; no definite D call. In germline, CDR1 is SQVTM, CDR2 ANQGSEA. There are 13 residues in the CDR3. V was trimmed by 8 bases and J by 1 base, leaving 14 bases between them.

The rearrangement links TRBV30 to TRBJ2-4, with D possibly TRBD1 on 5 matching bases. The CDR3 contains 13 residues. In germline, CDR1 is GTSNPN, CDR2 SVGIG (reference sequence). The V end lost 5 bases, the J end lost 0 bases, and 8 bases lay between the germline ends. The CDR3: CAWEGVAKNIQYF. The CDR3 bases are TGTGCCTGGGAAGGGGTAGCCAAAAACATTCAGTACTTC. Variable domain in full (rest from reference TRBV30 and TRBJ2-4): SQTIHQWPATLVQPVGSPLSLECTVEGTSNPNLYWYRQAAGRGLQLLFYSVGIGQISSEVPQNLSASRPQDRQFILSSKKLLLSDSGFYLCAWEGVAKNIQYFGAGTRLSVL.

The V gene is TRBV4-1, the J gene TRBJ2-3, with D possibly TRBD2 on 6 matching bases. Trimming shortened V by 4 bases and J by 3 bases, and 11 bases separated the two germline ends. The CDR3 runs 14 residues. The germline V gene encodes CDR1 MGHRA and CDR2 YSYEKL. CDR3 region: CASSLSGETDTQYF. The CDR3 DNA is TGCGCCAGCAGCCTCTCGGGAGAGACAGATACGCAGTATTTT.

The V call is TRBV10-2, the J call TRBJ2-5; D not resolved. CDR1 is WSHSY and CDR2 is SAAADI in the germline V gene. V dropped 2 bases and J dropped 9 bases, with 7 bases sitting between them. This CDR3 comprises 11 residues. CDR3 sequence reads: CASSEIEAQYF. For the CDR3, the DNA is TGCGCCAGCAGTGAGATTGAGGCCCAGTACTTC.

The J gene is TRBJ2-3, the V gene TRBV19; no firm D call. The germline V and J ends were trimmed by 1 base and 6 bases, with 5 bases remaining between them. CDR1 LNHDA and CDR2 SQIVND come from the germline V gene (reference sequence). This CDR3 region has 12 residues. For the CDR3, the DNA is TGTGCCAGTAGTATAGGGTACGATACGCAGTATTTT. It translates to CASSIGYDTQYF.